The 14 T cell receptor beta chains below come from one sample, sequenced in a study of technical replicates of blood from a few donors. Sequencing was performed with immunoSEQ multiplex PCR; in TCRdb, only in-frame clones are kept and a portion is missing. The sample includes around 29,000 clones, around 90% seen only once; the top ten take over 4%. Sequencing input: PBMCs. These receptor sequences come from a human donor in good health. Some clones in this sample may be carry-over from other donors' samples.

V usage is TRBV7-2 and J usage is TRBJ1-2; D is ambiguous. The V end lost 7 bases, the J end lost 2 bases, and 14 bases lay between the germline ends. CDR1 is SGHTA, CDR2 FQGNSA, per germline. The CDR3 consists of 14 residues. The CDR3 loop is CASNRSPGNYGYTF. The DNA of the CDR3 is TGTGCCAGCAACCGTTCGCCCGGGAACTATGGCTACACCTTC. Supplemented by reference TRBV7-2 and TRBJ1-2, the full variable domain reads GAGVSQSPSNKVTEKGKDVELRCDPISGHTALYWYRQSLGQGLEFLIYFQGNSAPDKSGLPSDRFSAERTGGSVSTLTIQRTQQEDSAVYLCASNRSPGNYGYTFGSGTRLTVV.

The chain recombines TRBV7-9 with TRBJ2-5; the D gene is possibly TRBD2 (5 bases). Germline V gene sequence: CDR1 SEHNR, CDR2 FQNEAQ (reference sequence). The V and J ends lost 2 bases and 2 bases respectively, with 21 bases between them. The length of the CDR3 is 18 residues. The DNA of the CDR3 is TGTGCCAGCAGCTTAATATCGGGGTCGGACGGAACACAAGAGACCCAGTACTTC. Translating gives CASSLISGSDGTQETQYF.

The table lists this clone with a count of one. The rearrangement links TRBV13 to TRBJ1-1; unclear D gene. The CDR3 consists of 14 residues. Trimming shortened V by 4 bases and J by 5 bases, and 14 bases separated the two germline ends. The germline V gene encodes CDR1 PRHDT and CDR2 FYEKMQ (reference sequence). This chain's CDR3 is CASSSHPTGTEAFF. The CDR3 nucleotides are TGTGCCAGCAGCTCCCACCCGACGGGGACTGAAGCTTTCTTT.

The V and J genes are TRBV6-6 and TRBJ1-2; 7 bases line up with TRBD1. Germline loops: CDR1 MNHNY, CDR2 SVGAGI (reference sequence). This CDR3 has 14 residues. V was clipped by 6 bases and J by 2 bases; unmatched bases: 6. CDR3 amino acids: CASRARQGNYGYTF. In DNA form, the CDR3 reads TGTGCCAGCAGAGCCCGACAGGGCAACTATGGCTACACCTTC.

This clone was found once. The CDR3 DNA reads TGCGCCAGCAGGCCTCCCGGCGGGGGCCGGGAAGAGACCCAGTACTTC. Its translation is CASRPPGGGREETQYF. This chain joins TRBV5-1 and TRBJ2-5, with a weak D call TRBD2 (7 bases). The V gene lost 5 bases and the J gene lost 3 bases, with 20 bases spanning the gap. The CDR3 totals 16 residues. Germline V gives CDR1 SGHRS, CDR2 YFSETQ. The variable domain in full, with the rest retrieved from reference TRBV5-1 and TRBJ2-5, is KAGVTQTPRYLIKTRGQQVTLSCSPISGHRSVSWYQQTPGQGLQFLFEYFSETQRNKGNFPGRFSGRQFSNSRSEMNVSTLELGDSALYLCASRPPGGGREETQYFGPGTRLLVL.

The V gene is TRBV5-1, the J gene TRBJ1-6; D is perhaps TRBD1 (6 bases). The CDR3 totals 15 residues. Germline CDR1 reads SGHRS; CDR2 reads YFSETQ. V was shortened by 0 bases and J by 7 bases, with 11 bases between the two germline ends. Here the CDR3 reads CASSLATDRNSPLHF. DNA for the CDR3: TGCGCCAGCAGCTTGGCCACGGACAGAAATTCACCCCTCCACTTT.

V gene TRBV10-3 combines with J gene TRBJ2-7; D is unresolved. Germline values: CDR1 ENHRY, CDR2 SYGVKD. V lost 4 bases and J 0 bases, leaving 22 bases between the germline ends. This CDR3 has 18 residues. CDR3: CAISGTLKAAKNSYEQYF. The CDR3 nucleotides read TGTGCCATCAGTGGCACCTTAAAGGCAGCGAAGAACTCCTACGAGCAGTACTTC.

The V and J genes are TRBV7-9 and TRBJ1-1; TRBD1 is a possible D gene (5 bases). V shed 3 bases and J shed 8 bases, with 16 bases lying between them. CDR3 length: 14 amino acids. Germline V gene data show CDR1 as SEHNR and CDR2 as FQNEAQ (reference sequence). Here the CDR3 reads CASSLFLTGFEAFF. The CDR3 DNA reads as TGTGCCAGCAGCTTGTTTCTAACAGGTTTCGAAGCTTTCTTT.

The J gene is TRBJ1-2, the V gene TRBV27; TRBD1 matches 8 bases. J lost 2 bases, V lost 5 bases, and 7 bases had no gene match. Germline V gene lookup returns CDR1 MNHEY and CDR2 SMNVEV (reference sequence). This CDR3 comprises 15 residues. CDR3 bases: TGTGCCAGCAGTCGGAGGGACAGGATAAACTATGGCTACACCTTC. This encodes CASSRRDRINYGYTF.

The V call is TRBV18, the J call TRBJ2-7; perhaps TRBD2 as D (5 bases). Deletions cut 0 bases from V and 4 bases from J, with 13 bases between. There are 15 residues in the CDR3. Germline V gene lookup returns CDR1 KGHSH and CDR2 LQKENI. The CDR3 spells CASSPPERGEYEQYF. DNA of the CDR3: TGTGCCAGCTCACCACCGGAACGGGGTGAATACGAGCAGTACTTC.

About this clone itself: One end of the junction is discordant with germline, which a read error may explain. V gene TRBV30 combines with J gene TRBJ2-1; 8 nucleotides align to TRBD1. The CDR3 has 13 residues. From germline, CDR1 is GTSNPN and CDR2 SVGIG (reference sequence). CDR3 sequence (DNA): TGTGCATGGACAGGGTTGCCAGTGTATGAGCAGTTCTTC. Residues: CAWTGLPVYEQFF.

The rearrangement uses TRBV11-1 and TRBJ1-1, with a weak D call TRBD1 (5 bases). Looked up from germline, CDR1 is SGHAT and CDR2 is FQDESV (reference sequence). The CDR3 totals 14 residues. The V gene lost 8 bases and the J gene lost 4 bases, with 17 bases spanning the gap. As DNA, the CDR3 is TGTGCCAGCTGTCGTGGGCCCGGGGGCACTGAAGCTTTCTTT. Amino acids: CASCRGPGGTEAFF. Full variable domain (missing parts from reference TRBV11-1 and TRBJ1-1): EAEVAQSPRYKITEKSQAVAFWCDPISGHATLYWYRQILGQGPELLVQFQDESVVDDSQLPKDRFSAERLKGVDSTLKIQPAELGDSAMYLCASCRGPGGTEAFFGQGTRLTVV.

The CDR3 reads CASSLAYAGGVQETQYF. Here the CDR3 DNA reads TGTGCCAGCAGCTTAGCGTACGCAGGGGGTGTCCAAGAGACCCAGTACTTC. This chain connects TRBV7-2 to TRBJ2-5, with TRBD1 matching 7 bases. The CDR3 covers 17 residues. CDR1 and CDR2 from the germline V gene are SGHTA and FQGNSA. J was trimmed by 1 base and V by 0 bases; bases with no gene match: 8.

The chain joins TRBV29-1 to TRBJ2-7; TRBD1 agrees at 10 bases. There are 12 residues in the CDR3. CDR1 is SQVTM and CDR2 is ANQGSEA in the germline V gene. Losses at the gene ends were 6 bases for V and 5 bases for J; bases not matched to a gene: 4. The CDR3 sequence is CSVGTGDHEQYF. The DNA for the CDR3 is TGCAGCGTAGGGACAGGGGATCACGAGCAGTACTTC.